One and the same sample provided the 24 T cell receptor beta chains below, sequenced in a study of identical twins. TCRdb reprocessed the 5' RACE reads with MiXCR, giving one entry per CDR3 protein. Of about 660,000 distinct CDR3 sequences in the sample, 8.6% are singletons; the top ten hold around 0.95%. These records were also assigned to another study, of yellow fever vaccine responses in identical twins.

The material sequenced was PBMCs. The receptor set was obtained from a woman under 30 in good health.

This chain uses TRBV7-2 with TRBJ2-7, with D unclear. In germline, CDR1 is SGHTA, CDR2 FQGNSA. This CDR3 spans 14 amino acids. The V and J ends lost 4 bases and 0 bases respectively, with 10 bases between them. CDR3 region: CASSSSASSYEQYF. DNA of the CDR3: TGTGCCAGCAGCTCCAGCGCGAGCTCCTACGAGCAGTACTTC.

This sequence joins TRBV9 and TRBJ2-3; D not resolved. Germline V gene lookup returns CDR1 SGDLS and CDR2 YYNGEE. The CDR3 extends over 18 amino acids. Trimming removed 0 bases at V and 1 base at J, with 18 bases between. CDR3: CASSVAVVRSLGTDTQYF. CDR3 DNA: TGTGCCAGCAGCGTAGCCGTCGTCAGGAGTTTGGGCACAGATACGCAGTATTTT.

There are a few counts of this clonotype. The V gene is TRBV3-1, the J gene TRBJ2-5; D might be TRBD1 (6 bases). Germline V gene data show CDR1 as LGHDT and CDR2 as YNNKEL (reference sequence). Trimming left V 4 bases short and J 4 bases short, with 13 bases between. This CDR3 has 14 residues. Written as DNA, the CDR3 is TGTGCCAGCAGCCTTAACAGGGTAGCAGAGACCCAGTACTTC. Amino acid sequence: CASSLNRVAETQYF.

This clonotype has ten or more counts. J is TRBJ2-1 and V is TRBV6-1, with 10 bases matching TRBD2. Germline CDR1 is MNHNS and CDR2 is SASEGT. J was trimmed by 7 bases and V by 6 bases; bases with no gene match: 9. This CDR3 spans 15 amino acids. The chain's CDR3 is CASSSIAGGYNEQFF. The CDR3 DNA reads TGTGCCAGCAGCTCCATAGCGGGGGGTTATAATGAGCAGTTCTTC.

This chain uses TRBV5-5 with TRBJ2-2; tentative D call: TRBD2 (5 bases). The germline V gene encodes CDR1 SGHKS and CDR2 YYEKEE (reference sequence). The CDR3 loop spans 15 amino acids. The V and J ends lost 0 bases and 3 bases respectively, with 9 bases between them. Here the CDR3 DNA reads TGTGCCAGCAGCTTGGAGGACGGGGACACCGGGGAGCTGTTTTTT. This encodes CASSLEDGDTGELFF.

A few counts support this clonotype. The genes are TRBV7-9 and TRBJ2-3; 9 bases are shared with TRBD1. J was trimmed by 0 bases and V by 5 bases; bases with no gene match: 6. Looked up from germline, CDR1 is SEHNR and CDR2 is FQNEAQ (reference sequence). The CDR3 length is 16 residues. CDR3 DNA sequence: TGTGCCAGCAGCCCACAGGGGGCCCTAAGCACAGATACGCAGTATTTT. Amino acid sequence: CASSPQGALSTDTQYF.

This clonotype was observed many times. The gene calls are TRBV3-1 and TRBJ2-1; D remains ambiguous. The CDR3 consists of 13 residues. Trimming pared 1 base from V and 3 bases from J, leaving 4 bases between. Germline V CDR1 and CDR2: LGHDT, YNNKEL (reference sequence). This CDR3 is CASSQGIYNEQFF. The CDR3 DNA is TGTGCCAGCAGCCAAGGAATCTACAATGAGCAGTTCTTC.

The rearrangement uses TRBV6-6 and TRBJ1-5; the D is unclear. The CDR3 covers 13 residues. The germline V gene has CDR1 MNHNY and CDR2 SVGAGI (reference sequence). Between the trimmed V and J ends, which lost 7 bases and 3 bases, there was a span of 10 bases. The CDR3 loop is CASISGINQPQHF. CDR3 in DNA: TGTGCCAGCATCTCGGGGATCAATCAGCCCCAGCATTTT.

The genes are TRBV20-1 and TRBJ1-6; D might be TRBD1 (5 bases). CDR3 length: 12 amino acids. The V end was cut by 3 bases, the J end by 6 bases, with 6 bases between. Germline V gene sequence: CDR1 DFQATT, CDR2 SNEGSKA (reference sequence). The CDR3 DNA follows: TGCAGTGCTAGGGGGGGTAATTCACCCCTCCACTTT. It yields the protein CSARGGNSPLHF.

This clonotype was counted only a few times. The chain joins TRBV3-1 to TRBJ1-6, with unresolved D. The germline gives CDR1 LGHDT, CDR2 YNNKEL (reference sequence). V dropped 3 bases and J dropped 7 bases, with 13 bases sitting between them. The CDR3 sequence is 15 residues long. Here the CDR3 DNA reads TGTGCCAGCAGCCAGACGGATCGGGAAAATTCACCCCTCCACTTT. Protein sequence: CASSQTDRENSPLHF.

The J gene is TRBJ2-5, the V gene TRBV4-2, with 10 nucleotides matching TRBD1. CDR3 length: 17 residues. The germline CDR1 and CDR2 sequences are LGHNA and YNFKEQ. The V gene end was trimmed by 1 base and the J gene end by 0 bases; junction bases not matched to a gene: 5. CDR3 loop: CASSQVGTGVDQETQYF. As DNA, the CDR3 is TGTGCCAGCAGCCAAGTCGGGACAGGGGTCGACCAAGAGACCCAGTACTTC.

This clonotype was counted many times. The chain employs TRBV29-1 and TRBJ2-3, with D tentatively TRBD1 (6 bases). The germline V and J ends were trimmed by 3 bases and 3 bases, with 13 bases remaining between them. The CDR3 covers 14 residues. Germline lookup yields CDR1 SQVTM and CDR2 ANQGSEA. The CDR3 DNA reads TGCAGCGTTGAGCCAAAACAGGGTACAGATACGCAGTATTTT. This gives the protein CSVEPKQGTDTQYF.

The V gene is TRBV10-3, the J gene TRBJ2-3; D not resolved. The CDR3 runs to 13 residues. Germline V lookup: CDR1 ENHRY, CDR2 SYGVKD. V dropped 4 bases and J dropped 3 bases, with 8 bases sitting between them. CDR3 in amino acids: CAISGAATDTQYF. The CDR3 DNA follows: TGTGCCATCAGTGGGGCAGCTACAGATACGCAGTATTTT.

This clonotype was seen more than once but under ten times. The chain joins TRBV20-1 to TRBJ2-7, with 8 bases aligning to TRBD2. Germline CDR1 DFQATT, CDR2 SNEGSKA (reference sequence). Trimming took 6 bases from V and 2 from J; bases not matched to a gene: 6. The CDR3 runs to 13 residues. CDR3 loop: CSARELAAYEQYF. The CDR3 DNA reads TGCAGTGCCAGGGAACTAGCGGCCTACGAGCAGTACTTC.

The J gene is TRBJ2-6, the V gene TRBV30, with unresolved D. Trimming shortened V by 5 bases and J by 0 bases, and 5 bases separated the two germline ends. The CDR3 loop spans 13 amino acids. CDR1 is GTSNPN, CDR2 SVGIG, per germline (reference sequence). The CDR3: CAWSNSGANVLTF. In nucleotides, the CDR3 is TGTGCCTGGTCTAACTCTGGGGCCAACGTCCTGACTTTC.

J is TRBJ2-5 and V is TRBV5-5; 9 nucleotides match TRBD2. The CDR3 totals 16 residues. Germline V gene data show CDR1 as SGHKS and CDR2 as YYEKEE (reference sequence). V dropped 4 bases and J dropped 3; count of bases not matched to a gene: 10. The DNA for the CDR3 is TGTGCCAGCAGCCGATCATTAGCGGGAGAGAAAGAGACCCAGTACTTC. Its protein product is CASSRSLAGEKETQYF.

The V gene is TRBV4-2, the J gene TRBJ2-7; no definite D call. CDR1 LGHNA and CDR2 YNFKEQ come from the germline V gene. Trimming left V 0 bases short and J 4 bases short, with 10 bases between. The CDR3 is 14 amino acids. CDR3 amino acids: CASSQEALVYEQYF. Here the CDR3 DNA reads TGTGCCAGCAGCCAAGAAGCGCTAGTATACGAGCAGTACTTC.

This clonotype was recorded at least ten times. V and J are TRBV6-1 and TRBJ1-5, with TRBD1 matching 9 bases. The CDR3 runs to 15 residues. The germline CDR1 and CDR2 sequences are MNHNS and SASEGT. Unmatched junction bases numbered 9, after V lost 5 bases and J lost 7 bases. CDR3 sequence reads: CASSPGTGTGQPQHF. CDR3 DNA sequence: TGTGCCAGCAGTCCCGGGACAGGGACGGGACAGCCCCAGCATTTT.

This chain connects TRBV6-2 or TRBV6-3 to TRBJ2-1, with a weak D call TRBD2 (7 bases). This CDR3 is built from 17 residues. V lost 7 bases, J lost 4 bases, and 23 bases lay in between. The germline V gene has CDR1 MNHEY and CDR2 SVGEGT. The CDR3 nucleotides are TGTGCCAGCACCCCGCGGCAGGGGTGGGAGGGGTACAATGAGCAGTTCTTC. This codes for CASTPRQGWEGYNEQFF.

This clonotype occurred a few times. The V call is TRBV10-2, the J call TRBJ1-2; no firm D call. The CDR3 extends over 12 amino acids. Trimming took off 10 bases at V and 8 bases at J, with 17 bases between the two ends. Germline V gene lookup returns CDR1 WSHSY and CDR2 SAAADI. In nucleotides, the CDR3 is TGCGCCACCCACGATCGGTTGGAAGGCTACACCTTC. It encodes CATHDRLEGYTF.

Turning to this clonotype: One end of the junction fails to match germline, which may point to a read error. The genes are TRBV3-1 and TRBJ1-2; 8 nucleotides agree with TRBD1. The CDR3 consists of 15 residues. The germline V gene has CDR1 LGHDT and CDR2 YNNKEL (reference sequence). The CDR3 sequence: CASSQRSQGAAGYIF. DNA of the CDR3: TGTGCCAGCAGCCAACGCTCCCAGGGGGCGGCTGGCTACATCTTC. Full variable domain (missing parts from reference TRBV3-1 and TRBJ1-2): DTAVSQTPKYLVTQMGNDKSIKCEQNLGHDTMYWYKQDSKKFLKIMFSYNNKELIINETVPNRFSPKSPDKAHLNLHINSLELGDSAVYFCASSQRSQGAAGYIFGSGTRLTVV.

The chain is built from TRBV27 and TRBJ2-2; D is uncertain. In germline, CDR1 is MNHEY, CDR2 SMNVEV (reference sequence). The CDR3 contains 14 residues. The ends were cut back, 5 bases at V and 1 base at J, with 8 bases in the middle. This CDR3 is CASSHSKNTGELFF. As DNA, the CDR3 is TGTGCCAGCAGTCACAGTAAGAACACCGGGGAGCTGTTTTTT.

The chain combines TRBV10-3 with TRBJ2-4, with 7 nucleotides matching TRBD1. This CDR3 contains 17 residues. Per germline, CDR1 ENHRY and CDR2 SYGVKD. The trim removed 3 bases at V and 8 bases at J, leaving 16 bases unmatched. In DNA form, the CDR3 reads TGTGCCATCAGTGATTCCGACAGGGCGGCAGGATTGGACATTCAGTACTTC. Its protein product is CAISDSDRAAGLDIQYF.

The rearrangement joins TRBV20-1 to TRBJ2-1; no reliable D call. Trimming removed 6 bases at V and 5 bases at J, with 8 bases between. Germline lookup yields CDR1 DFQATT and CDR2 SNEGSKA (reference sequence). CDR3 size: 11 residues. CDR3 protein: CSALRNNEQFF. CDR3 nucleotides: TGCAGTGCGCTAAGGAACAATGAGCAGTTCTTC.